This entry concerns a single T cell receptor beta chain. The sample is drawn from a study of T cells expressing NK-cell markers. Background on the study: One of eight sequenced donors was HCMV-seronegative; the other seven were seropositive.

After re-calling the 5' RACE reads, TCRdb lists one entry per CDR3 protein, DNA absent. Its table records roughly 170,000 distinct CDR3 sequences. The CDR3 runs to 14 residues. CDR1 is SGHTA and CDR2 is FQGTGA in the germline V gene. The sequenced material came from blood T cells: a sorted CD56 or NKG2C T cell subset, CD4+ or CD8+ T cells, or bulk PBMC T cells (not recorded which). The receptor comes from a woman aged 18-70 years in good health. V is TRBV7-3 and J is TRBJ1-1; no DNA is available, so the TRBD1 call from TCRdb remains unchecked. The CDR3 reads CASSPGQGGLEAFF.